This T cell receptor (beta chain) came from a study of Tregs in tolerant kidney transplant recipients. Mixed chimerism was transient after nonmyeloablative marrow transplants from related graft donors. This clone was detected only once. The V and J ends lost 6 bases and 4 bases, in that order; junction bases with no gene match: 6. Germline V gene sequence: CDR1 KGHSH, CDR2 LQKENI. The CDR3 contains 15 residues. Method: immunoSEQ multiplex PCR; TCRdb's copy keeps in-frame clones and lacks some. The repertoire includes roughly 80,000 clones, roughly 90% of them detected once, and roughly 1.5% sits in the top ten.

This clonotype was obtained from a human patient who received a combined kidney and bone marrow transplant. A subset of T cells may come from the graft donor. Source: CD4+ T cells from blood (PBMCs), taken 24 months after the transplant. This rearrangement joins TRBV18 to TRBJ2-2; 9 bases align to TRBD1. This chain's CDR3 is CASSLGQGATGELFF. CDR3 DNA sequence: TGTGCCAGCTCGCTGGGACAGGGAGCCACCGGGGAGCTGTTTTTT.